A single sample is the source of the 25 T cell receptor beta chains below, sequenced in a study of regulatory T cells in long-lasting Graves disease. As for time point: newly diagnosed GD, antithyroid drugs for less than 3 months. Extracted RNA from PBMCs served as the source of the TCR library. Arm-PCR of CDR3 regions and iRepertoire HTBI primers were used to build TCR beta libraries. Using its own MiXCR run on the multiplex PCR reads, TCRdb lists one record per CDR3 protein. The sample yields some 400,000 distinct CDR3 sequences, more than 13% seen once. The same specimen was also included in a second study, on T cells in Graves' hyperthyroidism and ophthalmopathy.

The sequencing used peripheral blood mononuclear cells (PBMCs), collected at new diagnosis, from a patient treated with antithyroid drugs. Every receptor here comes from a woman aged 25 to 45 with Graves disease.

Details on this clonotype: This likely stems from a read error, as it lies one base from a far larger clone. V is TRBV12-3 or TRBV12-4 and J is TRBJ2-3, with 8 bases fitting TRBD1. The J call is doubtful: the DNA matches TRBJ2-7 better. CDR3 size: 14 residues. CDR3 loop: CASSIAGGSYEQYF. In nucleotides, the CDR3 is TGTGCCAGCAGCATAGCAGGGGGCAGCTACGAGCAGTACTTC.

This clonotype was observed a few times. This sequence joins TRBV20-1 and TRBJ2-1; 7 nucleotides agree with TRBD2. V shed 3 bases and J 13 bases; nucleotides not matched to a gene: 6. This CDR3 region has 11 residues. Germline CDR1 reads DFQATT; CDR2 reads SNEGSKA (reference sequence). DNA of the CDR3: TGCAGTGCTAGCATAAGCGGGATCCAGTTCTTC. This codes for CSASISGIQFF.

This clonotype occurred many times. The rearrangement links TRBV7-8 to TRBJ2-7; 8 bases align to TRBD2. CDR1 SGHVS and CDR2 FQNEAQ come from the germline V gene. This CDR3 comprises 16 residues. V lost 6 bases, J lost 7 bases, and 17 bases stayed unmatched. The CDR3 sequence: CASRSAGAASGKEQYF. CDR3 sequence (DNA): TGTGCCAGCAGATCAGCGGGAGCGGCCTCGGGGAAAGAGCAGTACTTC.

The chain has TRBV5-5 and TRBJ2-1; 7 bases align to TRBD1. Per germline, CDR1 SGHKS and CDR2 YYEKEE (reference sequence). V was clipped by 3 bases and J by 3 bases; unmatched bases: 6. The length of the CDR3 is 15 residues. This chain's CDR3 is CASSSFDRDYNEQFF. The CDR3 nucleotides read TGTGCCAGCAGCTCCTTCGACAGGGACTACAATGAGCAGTTCTTC.

This chain connects TRBV5-1 to TRBJ2-7, with D uncertain. Germline CDR1 reads SGHRS; CDR2 reads YFSETQ. V lost 0 bases to trimming and J lost 3 bases, with 16 bases between them. The CDR3 runs to 16 residues. DNA for the CDR3: TGCGCCAGCAGCTTGGGTGACACTTCCTGGGGCTACGAGCAGTACTTC. It yields the protein CASSLGDTSWGYEQYF. The variable domain in full, completed from reference TRBV5-1 and TRBJ2-7, reads KAGVTQTPRYLIKTRGQQVTLSCSPISGHRSVSWYQQTPGQGLQFLFEYFSETQRNKGNFPGRFSGRQFSNSRSEMNVSTLELGDSALYLCASSLGDTSWGYEQYFGPGTRLTVT.

This clonotype was detected ten times or more. The J gene is TRBJ2-2, the V gene TRBV6-1; D possibly corresponds to TRBD1 (6 bases). The germline V gene encodes CDR1 MNHNS and CDR2 SASEGT. The CDR3 runs 16 residues. With 8 bases removed from V and 5 bases from J, the gap between germline ends came to 21 bases. The CDR3 here is CASALEQGYGTGELFF. The CDR3 DNA reads TGTGCCAGCGCCCTCGAACAGGGCTACGGTACCGGGGAGCTGTTTTTT.

The V gene is TRBV7-9, the J gene TRBJ1-2; tentative D call: TRBD1 (5 bases). Germline CDR1 reads SEHNR; CDR2 reads FQNEAQ (reference sequence). The CDR3 has 16 residues. Trimming pared 1 base from V and 6 bases from J, leaving 18 bases between. The CDR3 DNA reads as TGTGCCAGCAGCTTAGAGGTTGGACATCCTAGGGATGGCTACACCTTC. It encodes CASSLEVGHPRDGYTF. Supplemented by reference TRBV7-9 and TRBJ1-2, the full variable domain reads DTGVSQNPRHKITKRGQNVTFRCDPISEHNRLYWYRQTLGQGPEFLTYFQNEAQLEKSRLLSDRFSAERPKGSFSTLEIQRTEQGDSAMYLCASSLEVGHPRDGYTFGSGTRLTVV.

This clonotype was seen many times. This chain links TRBV2 with TRBJ1-6; D is unresolved. This CDR3 has 11 residues. Trimming took 1 base from V and 14 from J, leaving 6 bases between them. Germline loops: CDR1 SNHLY, CDR2 FYNNEI. CDR3 bases: TGTGCCAGCAGTGAAGTGGTCTCCCTCCACTTT. Its protein product is CASSEVVSLHF. The variable domain in full, with the rest retrieved from reference TRBV2 and TRBJ1-6, is EPEVTQTPSHQVTQMGQEVILRCVPISNHLYFYWYRQILGQKVEFLVSFYNNEISEKSEIFDDQFSVERPDGSNFTLKIRSTKLEDSAMYFCASSEVVSLHFGNGTRLTVT.

This clonotype was detected many times. J is TRBJ2-7 and V is TRBV20-1, with D tentatively TRBD1 (6 bases). CDR1 is DFQATT and CDR2 is SNEGSKA in the germline V gene (reference sequence). CDR3 length: 13 residues. Between the trimmed V and J ends, which lost 2 bases and 3 bases, there was a span of 11 bases. The CDR3 DNA sequence: TGCAGTGCTAGATCCGCGGACAGCTACGAGCAGTACTTC. This translates into CSARSADSYEQYF.

In this sample, this clonotype turned up many times. This sequence joins TRBV28 and TRBJ2-7, with a tentative D call TRBD1 (8 bases). Trimming took off 3 bases at V and 3 bases at J, with 18 bases between the two ends. The CDR3 runs to 16 residues. Germline lookup yields CDR1 MDHEN and CDR2 SYDVKM. CDR3 region: CASSLAITGGGYEQYF. The CDR3 nucleotides read TGTGCCAGCAGTTTGGCGATCACAGGGGGGGGCTACGAGCAGTACTTC.

The sample holds many counts of this clonotype. This rearrangement joins TRBV7-2 to TRBJ2-2, with 9 bases that match TRBD2. With V trimmed by 0 bases and J by 4 bases, 3 bases remained unmatched. This CDR3 is built from 16 residues. From germline, CDR1 is SGHTA and CDR2 FQGNSA. CDR3 nucleotides: TGTGCCAGCAGCTTAGCAGGGACTAGCCTCACCGGGGAGCTGTTTTTT. Encoded protein: CASSLAGTSLTGELFF. The entire variable domain, with the rest obtained from reference TRBV7-2 and TRBJ2-2, is as follows: GAGVSQSPSNKVTEKGKDVELRCDPISGHTALYWYRQSLGQGLEFLIYFQGNSAPDKSGLPSDRFSAERTGGSVSTLTIQRTQQEDSAVYLCASSLAGTSLTGELFFGEGSRLTVL.

This clonotype was picked up many times. The chain recombines TRBV3-1 with TRBJ2-3; D not certain. CDR1 is LGHDT and CDR2 is YNNKEL in the germline V gene (reference sequence). Trimming stripped 0 bases from V and 4 bases from J, with 5 bases between. This CDR3 has 13 residues. CDR3 sequence: CASSQDLPDTQYF. Written as DNA, the CDR3 is TGTGCCAGCAGCCAAGATTTACCAGATACGCAGTATTTT.

This clonotype was observed many times. DNA for the CDR3: TGTGCCAGCACCAGGGGGGGACAGGGTAAAAATGAGCAGTTCTTC. As protein: CASTRGGQGKNEQFF. This chain uses TRBV28 with TRBJ2-1, with 9 bases aligning to TRBD1. CDR3 length equals 15 residues. J gave up 7 bases and V 7 bases, and 11 bases lay outside the gene matches. CDR1 and CDR2 (germline): MDHEN, SYDVKM.

In its sample, this clonotype was seen many times. V and J are TRBV29-1 and TRBJ2-5; 9 bases are a match to TRBD2. The germline gives CDR1 SQVTM, CDR2 ANQGSEA. Unmatched junction bases numbered 8, after V lost 1 base and J lost 2 bases. The CDR3 covers 16 residues. The CDR3, as DNA: TGCAGCGTTGAAGGGGGAGGACTAGCGTTACAAGAGACCCAGTACTTC. Its translation: CSVEGGGLALQETQYF.

The chain has TRBV10-3 and TRBJ1-1; a possible D gene is TRBD1 (5 bases). This CDR3 contains 19 residues. Germline V gene data show CDR1 as ENHRY and CDR2 as SYGVKD. With 6 bases removed from V and 0 bases from J, the gap between germline ends came to 26 bases. The CDR3 here is CAISRGWVGTRELNTEAFF. The CDR3 nucleotides are TGTGCCATCAGCCGGGGCTGGGTAGGGACTCGGGAGCTGAACACTGAAGCTTTCTTT.

There are many counts of this clonotype. The chain couples TRBV5-1 to TRBJ1-6; TRBD1 matches 7 bases. Germline V gene sequence: CDR1 SGHRS, CDR2 YFSETQ. There are 15 residues in the CDR3. The V gene end was trimmed by 0 bases and the J gene end by 4 bases; junction bases not matched to a gene: 1. In DNA, the CDR3 is TGCGCCAGCAGCTTGGGGGACAGATATAATTCACCCCTCCACTTT. The encoded protein is CASSLGDRYNSPLHF.

The rearrangement uses TRBV2 and TRBJ2-2, with D perhaps TRBD2 (5 bases). The CDR3 runs to 15 residues. Trimming removed 3 bases at V and 6 bases at J, with 14 bases between. Per germline, CDR1 SNHLY and CDR2 FYNNEI. For the CDR3, the DNA is TGTGCCAGCAGTGATTTGGACCGAGGGTCCGGGGAGCTGTTTTTT. It yields the protein CASSDLDRGSGELFF.

This clonotype occurred many times. V usage is TRBV3-1 and J usage is TRBJ2-7; 7 bases align to TRBD1. The CDR3 is 15 residues long. V dropped 1 base and J dropped 4; count of bases not matched to a gene: 7. The germline V gene encodes CDR1 LGHDT and CDR2 YNNKEL (reference sequence). The CDR3 here is CASSQVAQGEYEQYF. For the CDR3, the DNA is TGTGCCAGCAGCCAAGTCGCGCAGGGGGAGTACGAGCAGTACTTC.

This clonotype was counted ten times or more. The junction differs from germline at one of its ends, possibly a read error. The rearrangement joins TRBV12-3 or TRBV12-4 to TRBJ2-7, with 10 nucleotides matching TRBD2. The CDR3 has 13 residues. In DNA form, the CDR3 reads TGTGCCAGCAGTGTAGCGGGAGGTGGCCCCCAGTACTTC. The encoded protein is CASSVAGGGPQYF.

This clonotype was seen at least ten times. The CDR3 DNA follows: TGTGCCAGCAGCCGGACAGGGGGGAACACTGAAGCTTTCTTT. The encoded protein is CASSRTGGNTEAFF. The chain recombines TRBV3-1 with TRBJ1-1; 10 bases match TRBD1. Germline CDR1 and CDR2: LGHDT and YNNKEL (reference sequence). The ends lost 4 bases at V and 1 base at J; junction bases unmatched: 0. The CDR3 is 14 residues long.

V usage is TRBV7-8 and J usage is TRBJ2-1; D ambiguous. Trimming took 6 bases from V and 3 from J, leaving 3 bases between them. The CDR3 consists of 11 residues. From germline, CDR1 is SGHVS and CDR2 FQNEAQ. CDR3 nucleotide sequence: TGTGCCAGCAGGCTCTACAATGAGCAGTTCTTC. The encoded protein is CASRLYNEQFF.

In this sample, this clonotype turned up many times. This chain uses TRBV7-9 with TRBJ2-3, with D perhaps matching TRBD2 (6 bases). CDR1 is SEHNR and CDR2 is FQNEAQ in the germline V gene (reference sequence). V was trimmed by 2 bases and J by 0 bases, leaving 15 bases between them. The CDR3 has 17 amino acids. The CDR3 DNA follows: TGTGCCAGCAGCTTATCCATGTTAGCGGCTAGCACAGATACGCAGTATTTT. Its protein is CASSLSMLAASTDTQYF.

This clonotype was counted at least ten times. This chain joins TRBV2 and TRBJ1-2, with a possible D match to TRBD1 (5 bases). The length of the CDR3 is 14 residues. The germline V and J ends were trimmed by 7 bases and 5 bases, with 17 bases remaining between them. CDR1 SNHLY and CDR2 FYNNEI come from the germline V gene. The CDR3 nucleotides are TGTGCCAGCACCGACAGCCCGCTCCCGTATGGCTACACCTTC. This encodes CASTDSPLPYGYTF.

The chain uses TRBV9 and TRBJ2-1, with TRBD1 matching 7 bases. The CDR3 length is 17 residues. Germline assignment: CDR1 SGDLS and CDR2 YYNGEE. Trimming at V came to 4 bases and at J to 0 bases, leaving 10 bases not matched to a gene. CDR3 residues: CASSPGQRPSSYNEQFF. CDR3 nucleotide sequence: TGTGCCAGCAGCCCGGGACAGCGCCCGAGCTCCTACAATGAGCAGTTCTTC. The complete variable domain, with remaining parts taken from reference TRBV9 and TRBJ2-1, reads DSGVTQTPKHLITATGQRVTLRCSPRSGDLSVYWYQQSLDQGLQFLIQYYNGEERAKGNILERFSAQQFPDLHSELNLSSLELGDSALYFCASSPGQRPSSYNEQFFGPGTRLTVL.

V gene TRBV6-1 combines with J gene TRBJ2-1; 9 nucleotides line up with TRBD2. There are 14 residues in the CDR3. J gave up 8 bases and V 7 bases, and 9 bases lay outside the gene matches. Germline V gives CDR1 MNHNS, CDR2 SASEGT. The CDR3 DNA reads TGTGCCAGCAATCCTTCTAGCGGGAAGTATGAGCAGTTCTTC. It specifies CASNPSSGKYEQFF.